Each of the 25 T cell receptor beta chains below was sequenced from the same sample in a study of blood T cell repertoires in COVID-19. Assay: immunoSEQ multiplex PCR; the TCRdb copy retains only in-frame clones and omits some. The sample includes under 85,000 clones, 77% of them seen just once. Material for sequencing was peripheral blood. These receptors all come from a human donor in a cohort sampled during active COVID-19.

The chain joins TRBV6-6 to TRBJ2-7, with 11 bases matching TRBD1. Germline V gene sequence: CDR1 MNHNY, CDR2 SVGAGI (reference sequence). The CDR3 is 17 amino acids. Unmatched junction bases numbered 12, after V lost 5 bases and J lost 3 bases. This chain's CDR3 is CASSQLGDRGIDYEQYF. CDR3 nucleotide sequence: TGTGCCAGCAGTCAACTCGGGGACAGGGGGATCGACTACGAGCAGTACTTC.

The chain couples TRBV6-6 to TRBJ1-5; 7 nucleotides match TRBD1. The CDR3 totals 16 residues. After removal of 0 bases from V and 0 bases from J, the junction contained 2 bases not matched to a gene. CDR1 is MNHNY and CDR2 is SVGAGI in the germline V gene (reference sequence). The CDR3 is CASSYSGTVSNQPQHF. CDR3 nucleotide sequence: TGTGCCAGCAGTTACTCCGGGACAGTTAGCAATCAGCCCCAGCATTTT.

This chain links TRBV25-1 with TRBJ1-5; D might be TRBD1 (6 bases). The germline CDR1 and CDR2 sequences are MGHDK and SYGVNS. Trimming stripped 1 base from V and 4 bases from J, with 8 bases between. The CDR3 has 14 residues. The CDR3 DNA reads TGTGCCAGCAGTGAATCGGGGACAAATCAGCCCCAGCATTTT. Translation gives CASSESGTNQPQHF.

The V gene is TRBV6-5, the J gene TRBJ2-3, with 7 bases that match TRBD2. The CDR3 covers 16 residues. CDR1 and CDR2 (germline): MNHEY, SVGAGI. Trimming at V came to 4 bases and at J to 3 bases, leaving 10 bases not matched to a gene. The CDR3 protein is CASSSGGRGGTDTQYF. The CDR3 bases are TGTGCCAGCAGTTCCGGGGGGAGGGGAGGGACAGATACGCAGTATTTT.

The V call is TRBV28, the J call TRBJ2-7; D may be TRBD2 (6 bases). This CDR3 contains 14 residues. CDR1 and CDR2 (germline): MDHEN, SYDVKM. V lost 5 bases to trimming and J lost 6 bases, with 17 bases between them. CDR3 coding DNA: TGTGCCAGCAGTGCGGGACTCGCATTCCGCGAGCAGTACTTC. Translating gives CASSAGLAFREQYF.

The CDR3 here is CASRRLAGGREQYF. The CDR3 DNA sequence: TGTGCCAGCAGACGTCTAGCGGGGGGGCGCGAGCAGTACTTC. This rearrangement joins TRBV28 to TRBJ2-7; 12 positions agree with TRBD2. This CDR3 region has 14 residues. Germline V gene lookup returns CDR1 MDHEN and CDR2 SYDVKM. Trimming at V came to 6 bases and at J to 6 bases, leaving 6 bases not matched to a gene.

This clone was picked up a small number of times. The chain is built from TRBV3-1 (or the pseudogene TRBV3-2) and TRBJ1-1; no definite D call. V lost 0 bases, J lost 1 base, and 6 bases lay in between. Looked up from germline, CDR1 is LGHDT and CDR2 is YNNKEL (reference sequence). This CDR3 comprises 14 residues. CDR3 DNA: TGTGCCAGCAGCCAAGATCACGGGAACACTGAAGCTTTCTTT. Translation gives CASSQDHGNTEAFF.

CDR3 nucleotides: TGTGCCAGCAGCTTAACAGGGGAGACTGAAGCTTTCTTT. It codes for CASSLTGETEAFF. The chain has TRBV11-2 and TRBJ1-1; 7 bases are a match to TRBD1. This CDR3 region has 13 residues. The junction had 2 bases not matched to a gene; V was cut back by 2 bases and J by 5 bases. CDR1 is SGHAT and CDR2 is FQNNGV in the germline V gene.

The rearrangement uses TRBV9 and TRBJ1-2; tentatively, D is TRBD1 (5 bases). The CDR3 length is 15 residues. The germline V gene has CDR1 SGDLS and CDR2 YYNGEE. V was cut by 0 bases and J by 5 bases, with 14 bases left in between. The CDR3: CASSVEGGASYGYTF. CDR3 nucleotides: TGTGCCAGCAGCGTAGAAGGAGGGGCCTCATATGGCTACACCTTC. Variable domain in full (rest from reference TRBV9 and TRBJ1-2): DSGVTQTPKHLITATGQRVTLRCSPRSGDLSVYWYQQSLDQGLQFLIQYYNGEERAKGNILERFSAQQFPDLHSELNLSSLELGDSALYFCASSVEGGASYGYTFGSGTRLTVV.

V is TRBV18 and J is TRBJ2-7; 9 bases agree with TRBD2. The CDR3 has 15 amino acids. V gave up 4 bases and J gave up 7 bases; unmatched junction bases: 11. Germline V CDR1 and CDR2: KGHSH, LQKENI. CDR3 sequence (DNA): TGTGCCAGCTCACTTGGCGGGGGGGCCGGCTATGAGCAGTACTTC. Amino acid sequence: CASSLGGGAGYEQYF.

The chain links TRBV6-6 to TRBJ1-1; D unclear. In germline, CDR1 is MNHNY, CDR2 SVGAGI (reference sequence). CDR3 length equals 13 residues. Trimming took off 3 bases at V and 7 bases at J, with 12 bases between the two ends. The CDR3 DNA follows: TGTGCCAGCAGTTATCAGGCCGCTGATGAAGCTTTCTTT. Amino acids: CASSYQAADEAFF.

The rearrangement links TRBV19 to TRBJ2-1; 9 nucleotides align to TRBD1. The CDR3 extends over 16 amino acids. Trimming removed 4 bases from V and 4 bases from J; junction bases left unmatched: 8. The germline gives CDR1 LNHDA, CDR2 SQIVND (reference sequence). CDR3 in DNA: TGTGCCAGTAGTAACCCTACAGGGGGCTTGTACAATGAGCAGTTCTTC. Amino acid sequence: CASSNPTGGLYNEQFF.

The rearrangement uses TRBV11-2 and TRBJ1-2; a possible D gene is TRBD1 (5 bases). The CDR3 consists of 13 residues. CDR1 is SGHAT and CDR2 is FQNNGV in the germline V gene. V lost 5 bases and J 6 bases, leaving 13 bases between the germline ends. The CDR3 bases are TGTGCCAGCAGCCGAGACAGTACAAATGGCTACACCTTC. This sequence encodes CASSRDSTNGYTF.

The chain employs TRBV11-2 and TRBJ1-2; 8 bases map to TRBD1. The V gene's germline CDR1 is SGHAT and CDR2 FQNNGV. V was pared by 5 bases and J by 5 bases, with 10 bases of the junction left unmatched. CDR3 length equals 15 residues. The DNA of the CDR3 is TGTGCCAGCAGCACACGGCAGGGGGCAGATTATGGCTACACCTTC. Its translation is CASSTRQGADYGYTF.

V gene TRBV29-1 combines with J gene TRBJ2-7, with D maybe TRBD2 (6 bases). There are 14 residues in the CDR3. V was pared by 6 bases and J by 6 bases, with 21 bases between. The germline CDR1 and CDR2 sequences are SQVTM and ANQGSEA. The CDR3 spells CSVKTGTRPFEQYF. The DNA of the CDR3 is TGCAGCGTCAAAACCGGGACTCGCCCGTTCGAGCAGTACTTC.

V gene TRBV10-3 combines with J gene TRBJ2-2; possibly TRBD1 for D (5 bases). The germline V gene encodes CDR1 ENHRY and CDR2 SYGVKD. The CDR3 sequence is 13 residues long. The V end was cut by 9 bases, the J end by 2 bases, with 10 bases between. The CDR3 spells CAIPGPNTGELFF. DNA of the CDR3: TGTGCCATACCAGGGCCCAACACCGGGGAGCTGTTTTTT.

This clone was observed many times. The chain has TRBV29-1 and TRBJ2-4; TRBD2 matches at 11 bases. Germline V gene lookup returns CDR1 SQVTM and CDR2 ANQGSEA. V lost 7 bases and J lost 6; bases outside the gene matches: 2. The CDR3 is 12 amino acids. In DNA form, the CDR3 reads TGCAGCGCCGGGACTAGCGGAAACATTCAGTACTTC. Its protein product is CSAGTSGNIQYF.

The CDR3 sequence is CASSSLRGKLGEKLFF. CDR3 nucleotide sequence: TGTGCCAGCAGCTCCCTCCGGGGGAAACTCGGTGAAAAACTGTTTTTT. The V call is TRBV27, the J call TRBJ1-4; TRBD1 might be the D (5 bases). Germline V gene sequence: CDR1 MNHEY, CDR2 SMNVEV (reference sequence). This CDR3 has 16 amino acids. Trimming removed 6 bases from V and 7 bases from J, with 21 bases in between.

This clone occurred once. The chain recombines TRBV4-3 with TRBJ2-2; 7 bases agree with TRBD2. The germline V gene has CDR1 LGHNA and CDR2 YSLEER. The CDR3 has 18 residues. V was clipped by 0 bases and J by 4 bases; unmatched bases: 11. The CDR3: CASSQDAPSGALTGELFF. The CDR3 bases are TGCGCCAGCAGCCAAGATGCTCCGAGCGGGGCCCTCACCGGGGAGCTGTTTTTT.

The J gene is TRBJ1-1, the V gene TRBV18, with TRBD1 identical over 11 bases. The CDR3 length is 14 residues. Germline-derived CDR1 and CDR2 are KGHSH and LQKENI. The J segment lost 10 bases and the V segment lost 3 bases, leaving 7 bases of the junction unmatched. The CDR3 sequence: CASSPGQGARTAFF. In DNA, the CDR3 is TGTGCCAGCTCACCCGGACAGGGGGCGCGGACAGCTTTCTTT.

The gene calls are TRBV5-1 and TRBJ1-6, with D possibly TRBD1 on 5 matching bases. This CDR3 comprises 14 residues. Germline assignment: CDR1 SGHRS and CDR2 YFSETQ. Trimming left V 2 bases short and J 8 bases short, with 11 bases between. The CDR3 region has the DNA TGCGCCAGCAGCTTAAGGGGTCGGGATTCACCCCTCCACTTT. It yields the protein CASSLRGRDSPLHF.

The CDR3 is CSAEHSRNTEAFF. The CDR3 DNA reads TGCAGCGCAGAACACAGCCGGAACACTGAAGCTTTCTTT. The chain uses TRBV29-1 and TRBJ1-1; no firm D call. V gave up 7 bases and J gave up 1 base, with 13 bases separating them. Germline V gives CDR1 SQVTM, CDR2 ANQGSEA. CDR3 size: 13 residues.

This sequence joins TRBV7-9 and TRBJ1-4; 10 bases fit TRBD1. There are 16 residues in the CDR3. J gave up 4 bases and V 5 bases, and 7 bases lay outside the gene matches. Germline-derived CDR1 and CDR2 are SEHNR and FQNEAQ (reference sequence). CDR3 in DNA: TGTGCCAGCAGCGTTGGGGACAGGGGCATTAATGAAAAACTGTTTTTT. This codes for CASSVGDRGINEKLFF.

The rearrangement links TRBV25-1 to TRBJ1-1, with 8 nucleotides matching TRBD1. This CDR3 region has 14 residues. Trimming removed 6 bases from V and 2 bases from J; junction bases left unmatched: 5. Germline V gives CDR1 MGHDK, CDR2 SYGVNS. The CDR3 loop reads CASSPTGGNTEAFF. The CDR3 coding sequence is TGTGCCAGCAGCCCCACAGGGGGAAACACTGAAGCTTTCTTT.

The chain links TRBV4-1 to TRBJ1-2, with D possibly TRBD1 on 5 matching bases. CDR1 MGHRA and CDR2 YSYEKL come from the germline V gene. This CDR3 region has 16 residues. Deletions cut 1 base from V and 3 bases from J, with 15 bases between. As DNA, the CDR3 is TGCGCCAGCAGCCAAGTGGGACTGGGCGGTGACTATGGCTACACCTTC. It specifies CASSQVGLGGDYGYTF.